This T cell receptor (beta chain) comes out of a study of monozygotic twins with inflammatory bowel disease. The CDR3 has 15 residues. Germline V gene data show CDR1 as MDHEN and CDR2 as SYDVKM. TCRdb re-called the 5' RACE reads; every CDR3 protein appears as one record, without DNA. The sample table includes fewer than 110,000 distinct CDR3 sequences. Source material: blood. The rearrangement uses TRBV28 and TRBJ2-1; TCRdb lists TRBD2, though no DNA is available to test this call. This receptor was identified in a human donor with ulcerative colitis or Crohn's disease, or a healthy co-twin of an affected twin (not recorded which). The CDR3 is CASSLLAGGQDEQFF.